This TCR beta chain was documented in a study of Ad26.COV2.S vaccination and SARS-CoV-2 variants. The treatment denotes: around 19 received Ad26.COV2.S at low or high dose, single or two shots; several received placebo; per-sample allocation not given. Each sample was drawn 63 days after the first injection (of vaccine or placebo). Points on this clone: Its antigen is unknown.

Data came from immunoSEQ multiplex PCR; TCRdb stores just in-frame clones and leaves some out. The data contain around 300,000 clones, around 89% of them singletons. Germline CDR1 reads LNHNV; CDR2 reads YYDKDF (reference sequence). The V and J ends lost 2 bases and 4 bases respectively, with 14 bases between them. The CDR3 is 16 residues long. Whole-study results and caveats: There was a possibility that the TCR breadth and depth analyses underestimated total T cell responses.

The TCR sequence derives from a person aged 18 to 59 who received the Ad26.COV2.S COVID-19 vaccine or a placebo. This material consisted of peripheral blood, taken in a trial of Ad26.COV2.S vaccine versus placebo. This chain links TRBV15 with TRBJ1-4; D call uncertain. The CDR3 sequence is CATSRQRRRLNEKLFF. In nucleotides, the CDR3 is TGTGCCACCAGCAGACAGAGACGGAGGCTTAATGAAAAACTGTTTTTT.